Below, 3 T cell receptor beta chains from the same sample are listed, as sequenced in a study of CD8 T cells in ankylosing spondylitis. TCRdb itself ran the 5' RACE reads through MiXCR, one entry per CDR3 protein. Among fewer than 350,000 distinct CDR3 sequences, 11% were seen once, and the ten largest hold 8% to 9.5%. Sequenced: blood, either unsorted or a sorted T cell fraction (not recorded which). All receptors derive from a female donor with ankylosing spondylitis or in good health (not recorded which).

This clonotype appeared many times. Here the CDR3 reads CASSLSLTGGEQYF. Written as DNA, the CDR3 is TGTGCCAGCAGTTTGAGCTTGACAGGGGGCGAGCAGTACTTC. The rearrangement links TRBV28 to TRBJ2-7; TRBD1 matches at 9 bases. V shed 3 bases, J shed 6 bases, and the junction held 6 bases outside the gene matches. Germline V CDR1 and CDR2: MDHEN, SYDVKM. This CDR3 region has 14 residues. The full variable domain, its missing parts supplied by reference TRBV28 and TRBJ2-7, is DVKVTQSSRYLVKRTGEKVFLECVQDMDHENMFWYRQDPGLGLRLIYFSYDVKMKEKGDIPEGYSVSREKKERFSLILESASTNQTSMYLCASSLSLTGGEQYFGPGTRLTVT.

The V and J genes are TRBV29-1 and TRBJ2-1; the match to TRBD1 covers 8 bases. This CDR3 has 13 residues. The germline V gene encodes CDR1 SQVTM and CDR2 ANQGSEA. The junction had 1 base not matched to a gene; V was cut back by 2 bases and J by 4 bases. The CDR3 coding sequence is TGCAGCGTTGAAACAGGGGGTTACAATGAGCAGTTCTTC. It is translated as CSVETGGYNEQFF.

This clonotype has a count of ten or more. V and J are TRBV5-1 and TRBJ2-5; D unclear. The CDR3 runs 16 residues. The germline V and J ends were trimmed by 0 bases and 4 bases, with 16 bases remaining between them. Germline V gives CDR1 SGHRS, CDR2 YFSETQ. CDR3 coding DNA: TGCGCCAGCAGCTTGGAATTAGCTCGTCCGGCAGAGACCCAGTACTTC. This translates into CASSLELARPAETQYF.